This T cell receptor beta chain was retrieved from a study of shared T cell receptors in the human thymus. The CDR3 sequence is 14 residues long. Germline loops: CDR1 SGHKS, CDR2 YYEKEE (reference sequence). The V and J ends lost 4 bases and 7 bases respectively, with 17 bases between them. Some clones are missing from TCRdb's copy, which holds only in-frame ones; the method was immunoSEQ multiplex PCR. The sample lists 540,000 or so clones; roughly 74% were seen once. The same data also contributed to another study, on human thymus T cells.

The TCR was taken from a boy in the first two years of life with a congenital heart defect. V usage is TRBV5-5 and J usage is TRBJ1-2; possibly TRBD1 for D (5 bases). The sample comprised thymocytes. The CDR3: CASSQGPKDLGYTF. CDR3 DNA sequence: TGTGCCAGCAGCCAGGGCCCGAAGGACCTTGGCTACACCTTC.